The rows below give T cell receptor beta chains drawn from one sample of a study of tumor-infiltrating lymphocytes in oesophageal squamous cell carcinoma. MiXCR, run by TCRdb on the PCR reads, gives a single entry per CDR3 protein. The sample carries almost 20,000 distinct CDR3 sequences, more than 35% recorded once. The sequenced sample was esophageal tumor tissue. The receptors originated from a male donor with esophageal squamous cell carcinoma. The CDR3 runs from the conserved cysteine through the conserved F or W. The D gene is left open where the match is weak. Only part of the rows carry a size: once, few, many, or a class if the clone is expanded.

j_call d_call clone_size v_call cdr3_aa cdr3_nt
TRBJ2-7 TRBD2 few TRBV5-1 CASSLIIAGGPHEQYF TGCGCCAGCAGCTTGATAATAGCGGGGGGGCCCCACGAGCAGTACTTC
TRBJ2-1 TRBD2 NA TRBV12-3/TRBV12-4 CASKSGGSKIEQFF TGTGCCAGCAAAAGTGGCGGGAGTAAAATTGAGCAGTTCTTC
TRBJ1-5 NA many TRBV7-8 CASSLLQVSNQPQHF TGTGCCAGCAGCTTACTGCAGGTCAGCAATCAGCCCCAGCATTTT
TRBJ2-3 NA NA TRBV27 CASRIRDYRDTQYF TGTGCCAGCAGGATACGGGATTACAGAGATACGCAGTATTTT
TRBJ2-1 NA once TRBV6-1 CASSEARNEQFF TGTGCCAGCAGTGAAGCGAGGAATGAGCAGTTCTTC
TRBJ2-3 NA many TRBV6-1 CASSLPRRSTDTQYF TGTGCCAGCAGTCTCCCAAGACGTAGCACAGATACGCAGTATTTT
TRBJ2-7 TRBD1 many TRBV6-1 CASRLQDRASYEQYF TGTGCCAGCAGGCTACAGGACAGGGCATCCTACGAGCAGTACTTC
TRBJ2-5 NA NA TRBV9 CASSVGLGGETQYF TGTGCCAGCAGCGTAGGACTGGGCGGGGAGACCCAGTACTTC
TRBJ2-1 TRBD2 medium-sized TRBV11-2 CASSSGTSGRFEQFF TGTGCCAGCAGCTCCGGGACTAGCGGGAGGTTTGAGCAGTTCTTC
TRBJ2-1 NA many TRBV5-4 CASSQRMDGYNEQFF TGTGCCAGCAGCCAGAGGATGGATGGGTACAATGAGCAGTTCTTC
TRBJ2-7 TRBD2 NA TRBV7-9 CASSVLYGLEGSHEQYF TGTGCCAGCAGCGTCCTATACGGACTAGAAGGCAGCCACGAGCAGTACTTC
TRBJ2-5 NA NA TRBV7-9 CASSFGLETQYF TGTGCCAGCAGCTTTGGCTTGGAGACCCAGTACTTC
TRBJ2-1 TRBD2 NA TRBV7-2 CASSPSGGSYNEQFF TGTGCCAGCAGCCCTAGCGGGGGTTCCTACAATGAGCAGTTCTTC
TRBJ2-2 NA many TRBV25-1 CASSRDIIIGGPGELFF TGTGCCAGCAGTAGGGACATCATCATTGGGGGGCCCGGGGAGCTGTTTTTT
TRBJ2-5 TRBD2 NA TRBV20-1 CSAESGRETQYF TGCAGTGCGGAGAGCGGGAGGGAGACCCAGTACTTC
TRBJ2-1 NA few TRBV7-8 CASSLVGLNDEQFF TGTGCCAGCAGCTTAGTTGGACTAAACGATGAGCAGTTCTTC
TRBJ2-5 NA NA TRBV7-3 CASSLGVGGDQETQYF TGTGCCAGCAGCTTAGGCGTAGGTGGGGACCAAGAGACCCAGTACTTC
TRBJ1-2 NA NA TRBV28 CASSATPNYGYTF TGTGCCAGCAGTGCCACGCCTAACTATGGCTACACCTTC
TRBJ2-1 TRBD2 many TRBV11-2 CASSLAGEWNEQFF TGTGCCAGCAGCCTAGCGGGAGAGTGGAATGAGCAGTTCTTC
TRBJ2-7 NA NA TRBV29-1 CSAAGDNSYEQYF TGCAGCGCCGCCGGAGACAATTCCTACGAGCAGTACTTC
TRBJ2-1 NA few TRBV7-3 CASSLGSSGLANEQFF TGTGCCAGCAGCTTAGGCAGTAGCGGTCTGGCCAATGAGCAGTTCTTC
TRBJ2-7 NA NA TRBV7-4 CASRSDNYEQYF TGTGCCAGCAGATCGGACAACTACGAGCAGTACTTC
TRBJ2-5 NA few TRBV24-1 CATSDERYNEQYF TGTGCCACCAGTGATGAGCGGTACAATGAGCAGTACTTC
TRBJ2-7 TRBD1 NA TRBV7-2 CASRPGTGADEQYF TGTGCCAGCAGACCCGGGACAGGGGCCGATGAGCAGTACTTC
TRBJ2-5 NA NA TRBV7-8 CASSPGHGETQYF TGTGCCAGCAGCCCAGGACACGGGGAGACCCAGTACTTC
TRBJ1-2 NA few TRBV6-4 CASSREAGDYGYTF TGTGCCAGCAGCCGGGAGGCAGGGGACTATGGCTACACCTTC
TRBJ2-7 TRBD2 few TRBV19 CASRLLAASYNEQYF TGTGCCAGTAGGCTACTAGCGGCGTCCTACAATGAGCAGTACTTC
TRBJ2-4 TRBD1 once TRBV7-2 CASSLDRGTEAFF TGTGCCAGCAGCCTAGACAGGGGGACTGAAGCTTTCTTC
TRBJ2-6 NA many TRBV28 CASLGSNTANVLTF TGTGCCAGCTTGGGTTCTAATACAGCCAACGTCCTGACTTTC
TRBJ2-3 NA NA TRBV7-6 CASSLGQFSTGDTQYF TGTGCCAGCAGCTTAGGGCAGTTCAGCACCGGGGATACGCAGTATTTT
TRBJ1-5 TRBD1 few TRBV4-2 CASSQDDRADQPQHF TGTGCCAGCAGCCAAGACGACAGGGCGGATCAGCCCCAGCATTTT
TRBJ2-5 TRBD2 few TRBV7-2 CASRIAGGGETQYF TGTGCCAGCAGAATAGCGGGGGGGGGAGAGACCCAGTACTTC
TRBJ2-6 NA many TRBV7-2 CASSLGLSVANVLTF TGTGCCAGCAGCTTAGGGCTAAGTGTGGCCAACGTCCTGACTTTC
TRBJ1-5 NA many TRBV6-1 CASSQGQPGEKPQHF TGTGCCAGCAGCCAGGGACAACCCGGTGAGAAGCCCCAGCATTTT
TRBJ2-1 NA NA TRBV7-2 CASSPALAGEQFF TGTGCCAGCAGCCCAGCCTTGGCAGGAGAGCAGTTCTTC
TRBJ1-1 NA many TRBV5-3 CARVHQLNTEAFF TGTGCCAGGGTACACCAGCTGAACACTGAAGCTTTCTTT
TRBJ2-5 NA many TRBV28 CASTGGAETQYF TGTGCCAGCACCGGGGGAGCAGAGACCCAGTACTTC
TRBJ1-1 TRBD1 NA TRBV19 CASSSDRARGTEAFF TGTGCCAGTAGTTCCGACAGGGCCCGGGGGACTGAAGCTTTCTTT
TRBJ2-6 TRBD1 few TRBV7-2 CASSPQGPSSGANVLTF TGTGCCAGCAGCCCACAGGGGCCGAGCTCTGGGGCCAACGTCCTGACTTTC
TRBJ2-7 NA many TRBV28 CASSPPTGTYEQYF TGTGCCAGCAGTCCGCCGACAGGCACCTACGAGCAGTACTTC
TRBJ1-1 NA NA TRBV7-8 CASQTTGQIMNTEAFF TGTGCCTCACAAACGACAGGCCAAATCATGAACACTGAAGCTTTCTTT
TRBJ2-5 TRBD2 once TRBV7-9 CASSPNPGVAGVETQYF TGTGCCAGCAGCCCCAACCCGGGGGTAGCGGGAGTAGAGACCCAGTACTTC
TRBJ2-7 NA NA TRBV7-8 CASSFPGGAYEQYF TGTGCCAGCAGCTTCCCAGGCGGAGCCTACGAGCAGTACTTC
TRBJ2-1 NA few TRBV6-6 CASSYHPSSYNEQFF TGTGCCAGCAGTTACCACCCGAGCTCCTACAATGAGCAGTTCTTC